This T cell receptor (beta chain) emerged from a study of shared clonotypes between healthy human individuals. J gave up 3 bases and V 7 bases, and 3 bases lay outside the gene matches. This CDR3 is built from 12 residues. Germline CDR1 is SGHTA and CDR2 is FQGTGA. The method was immunoSEQ multiplex PCR; TCRdb's version includes in-frame clones alone and lacks a portion of them. The data show approximately 1.9 million clones, 93% seen once. Terminally differentiated effector memory CD45RA+ cells were excluded from the naive CD8 cells, which were CD45RO-negative and positively selected for CCR7. This clonotype was obtained from a man aged 18 to 35 in good health. Some clones in this sample may be carry-over from other donors' samples. Sequencing was carried out using naive CD8+ T cells from PBMCs. The chain carries TRBV7-3 and TRBJ2-7, with 7 positions matching TRBD1. CDR3 sequence: CASIGTVYEQYF. CDR3 DNA: TGTGCCAGCATTGGGACAGTCTACGAGCAGTACTTC.